The clone carrying this T cell receptor (beta chain) occurred once. This specimen comes from a study of blood T cell repertoires in COVID-19. As for the study in general: Some COVID-19 samples were acute and others convalescent; all came from the United States, Italy and Spain. The analysed material was cDNA or gDNA that came from T cells, B-cell-depleted T cells, or PBMCs.

Methods used by the authors: Cell counts per sample came from amplifying reference gene primers. Generated by immunoSEQ multiplex PCR, the TCRdb table keeps only in-frame clones and is missing some. Clone size and the V and J calls come from that table; the DNA yielded D and trimming. The repertoire holds roughly 130,000 clones, with 87% as singletons. This TCR was recovered from an older woman with acute or convalescent COVID-19. Material: peripheral blood.

Written as DNA, the CDR3 is TGTGCCTGGAGTTTCGACAGATTCGGCAATCAGCCCCAGCATTTT. Its translation: CAWSFDRFGNQPQHF. The chain combines TRBV30 with TRBJ1-5, with TRBD1 as a possible D gene (5 bases). The CDR3 covers 15 residues. Looked up from germline, CDR1 is GTSNPN and CDR2 is SVGIG (reference sequence). V was trimmed by 2 bases and J by 2 bases, leaving 13 bases between them.